This TCR beta chain derives from a study of T cell responses to AZD1222 COVID-19 vaccine. Broader study findings: Baseline antibody screening turned up just six seropositive AZD1222 recipients. At 160-218 and 743-854, vaccine-associated CD4 TCRs were dominant, and they spanned spike. Donors, mostly white British, included more females; clonal diversity was possibly underestimated.

Regarding this clone: Antigen: not known.

Repertoires were generated with immunoSEQ multiplex PCR, while TCRdb's copy carries only in-frame clones and drops some. The sample includes 150,000 to 200,000 clones, around nine tenths seen only once; the top ten take less than 4.5%. The V gene end was trimmed by 3 bases and the J gene end by 7 bases; junction bases not matched to a gene: 5. This CDR3 contains 13 residues. The chain couples TRBV12-3 or TRBV12-4 to TRBJ2-5, with 7 bases identical to TRBD2. This TCR derives from an adult who received the MenACWY meningococcal vaccine as a control. Here the sequenced sample was peripheral blood, taken 28 days after the second dose of the MenACWY control vaccine. CDR3: CASSFGGSGTQYF. The CDR3 coding sequence is TGTGCCAGCAGTTTCGGCGGGAGCGGGACCCAGTACTTC.